These 25 T cell receptor beta chains were all obtained from the same sample, sequenced in a study of CD8+CD57+ T cells in acquired aplastic anemia. CD8+CD57+ cell expansion had been shown by flow cytometry in patients chosen for sequencing. Investigators profiled TCR beta VDJ and CDR3 from genomic DNA template. TCRdb re-called the reads with MiXCR, one entry per CDR3 protein. The sample holds under 500,000 distinct CDR3 sequences, around 30% seen once. Sequenced input: sorted CD4+, CD8+, or CD8+CD57+ T cells (not recorded which) from PBMCs. The receptors were gathered from a human donor with aplastic anemia.

This clonotype occurred many times. V usage is TRBV20-1 and J usage is TRBJ1-2; D possibly corresponds to TRBD1 (5 bases). This CDR3 comprises 14 residues. V shed 2 bases and J shed 5 bases, with 15 bases lying between them. Per the germline V gene, CDR1 is DFQATT and CDR2 is SNEGSKA (reference sequence). The CDR3 region has the DNA TGCAGTGCTAGACAGGGATTCCATGGGTATGGCTACACCTTC. Its translation: CSARQGFHGYGYTF.

This clonotype occurred many times. The chain uses TRBV2 and TRBJ1-5, with 7 bases fitting TRBD1. This CDR3 is 14 amino acids long. Per germline, CDR1 SNHLY and CDR2 FYNNEI. The V segment lost 5 bases and the J segment 1 base; nucleotides outside the gene matches: 2. CDR3 coding DNA: TGTGCCAGCAGTACAGGGGCCAGCAATCAGCCCCAGCATTTT. Its translation is CASSTGASNQPQHF.

The J gene is TRBJ1-1, the V gene TRBV2; the D gene is possibly TRBD1 (5 bases). Germline V gives CDR1 SNHLY, CDR2 FYNNEI. Trimming cost V 8 bases and J 1 base, with 14 bases left between them. The CDR3 is made up of 14 amino acids. The CDR3 here is CASGGLDGNTEAFF. CDR3 sequence (DNA): TGTGCCAGCGGGGGTTTGGACGGGAACACTGAAGCTTTCTTT. Supplemented by reference TRBV2 and TRBJ1-1, the full variable domain reads EPEVTQTPSHQVTQMGQEVILRCVPISNHLYFYWYRQILGQKVEFLVSFYNNEISEKSEIFDDQFSVERPDGSNFTLKIRSTKLEDSAMYFCASGGLDGNTEAFFGQGTRLTVV.

This clonotype was recorded many times. The chain combines TRBV19 with TRBJ2-7, with a tentative D call TRBD1 (6 bases). CDR1 is LNHDA and CDR2 is SQIVND in the germline V gene (reference sequence). Trimming cost V 6 bases and J 1 base, with 16 bases left between them. There are 15 residues in the CDR3. The CDR3 DNA sequence: TGTGCCAGTAGGAGGACAGACGGGTTATCCTACGAGCAGTACTTC. The encoded protein is CASRRTDGLSYEQYF.

The V and J genes are TRBV9 and TRBJ2-5, with TRBD2 matching 7 bases. CDR1 is SGDLS, CDR2 YYNGEE, per germline. V trimming: 4 bases; J trimming: 4 bases; junction bases outside the gene matches: 10. The CDR3 spans 15 residues. The DNA of the CDR3 is TGTGCCAGCAGCACGGGCGGGGGATATGGAGAGACCCAGTACTTC. As protein: CASSTGGGYGETQYF. The variable domain in full, completed from reference TRBV9 and TRBJ2-5, reads DSGVTQTPKHLITATGQRVTLRCSPRSGDLSVYWYQQSLDQGLQFLIQYYNGEERAKGNILERFSAQQFPDLHSELNLSSLELGDSALYFCASSTGGGYGETQYFGPGTRLLVL.

This clonotype was observed a handful of times. CDR3 DNA sequence: TGTGCCAGCAGCAACCCCTCGAGGGGCTACAATGAGCAGTTCTTC. Its translation: CASSNPSRGYNEQFF. The chain links TRBV11-2 to TRBJ2-1; D possibly uses TRBD1 or TRBD2 (5 bases each). CDR3 size: 15 residues. Trimming cost V 5 bases and J 3 bases, with 14 bases left between them. Germline V gene sequence: CDR1 SGHAT, CDR2 FQNNGV.

This clonotype has a count of ten or more. V and J are TRBV11-1 and TRBJ2-1; no definite D call. This CDR3 comprises 15 residues. V gave up 1 base and J gave up 5 bases, with 12 bases separating them. The germline gives CDR1 SGHAT, CDR2 FQDESV (reference sequence). The CDR3 region is CASSLDGGTNNEQFF. The CDR3 DNA reads TGTGCCAGCAGCTTAGATGGTGGCACGAACAATGAGCAGTTCTTC.

This clonotype was counted at least ten times. The rearrangement uses TRBV19 and TRBJ2-3, with D hard to call. CDR3 length: 15 residues. CDR1 LNHDA and CDR2 SQIVND come from the germline V gene (reference sequence). V lost 6 bases and J lost 0, with 13 bases in between. CDR3 residues: CASRDQDISTDTQYF. CDR3 in DNA: TGTGCCAGTAGGGACCAAGACATTAGCACAGATACGCAGTATTTT. Full variable domain (remainder filled in from reference TRBV19 and TRBJ2-3): DGGITQSPKYLFRKEGQNVTLSCEQNLNHDAMYWYRQDPGQGLRLIYYSQIVNDFQKGDIAEGYSVSREKKESFPLTVTSAQKNPTAFYLCASRDQDISTDTQYFGPGTRLTVL.

Ten or more counts support this clonotype. This chain links TRBV19 with TRBJ1-2; D is possibly TRBD1 (5 bases). With 7 bases removed from V and 6 bases from J, the gap between germline ends came to 15 bases. The germline CDR1 and CDR2 sequences are LNHDA and SQIVND (reference sequence). This CDR3 has 13 amino acids. The CDR3 region is CASTPGGLHGYTF. The CDR3 DNA reads as TGTGCCAGTACCCCCGGGGGTCTACATGGCTACACCTTC.

This clonotype was seen a few times. The chain joins TRBV7-9 to TRBJ2-3, with TRBD2 matching over 11 bases. The CDR3 loop spans 15 amino acids. The trim removed 7 bases at V and 1 base at J, leaving 4 bases unmatched. Germline V gene lookup returns CDR1 SEHNR and CDR2 FQNEAQ (reference sequence). Here the CDR3 DNA reads TGTGCCAGCACCCAACTAGCGGGGGGCACAGATACGCAGTATTTT. Its protein is CASTQLAGGTDTQYF.

This clonotype was observed once. The gene calls are TRBV15 and TRBJ1-2; D possibly corresponds to TRBD1 (6 bases). Germline values: CDR1 LNHNV, CDR2 YYDKDF (reference sequence). Trimming pared 5 bases from V and 5 bases from J, leaving 9 bases between. CDR3 size: 12 residues. This CDR3 is CATSRGQYGYTF. The DNA of the CDR3 is TGTGCCACCAGCCGCGGACAGTATGGCTACACCTTC.

This clonotype came up many times. The chain is built from TRBV24-1 and TRBJ1-2; D is possibly TRBD1 (6 bases). The germline V gene has CDR1 KGHDR and CDR2 SFDVKD. The CDR3 has 13 amino acids. V lost 3 bases and J 5 bases, leaving 9 bases between the germline ends. CDR3 DNA: TGTGCCACCAGTGATGCACAGGGATATGGCTACACCTTC. Amino acid sequence: CATSDAQGYGYTF.

This clonotype came up many times. The chain combines TRBV19 with TRBJ1-2; D unresolved. Germline V lookup: CDR1 LNHDA, CDR2 SQIVND (reference sequence). There are 14 residues in the CDR3. Trimming pared 5 bases from V and 8 bases from J, leaving 18 bases between. CDR3 loop: CASSVPSASAGYTF. The CDR3 DNA follows: TGTGCCAGTAGTGTACCTAGCGCCTCGGCGGGCTACACCTTC.

This chain uses TRBV6-1 with TRBJ2-7; 7 nucleotides match TRBD2. Germline loops: CDR1 MNHNS, CDR2 SASEGT. Germline trimming cut 8 bases from V and 2 bases from J; bases unmatched to any gene: 3. This CDR3 region has 12 residues. The CDR3 loop is CASRREPYEQYF. CDR3 coding DNA: TGTGCCAGCCGGCGGGAGCCCTACGAGCAGTACTTC.

This clonotype was recorded many times. The chain employs TRBV2 and TRBJ2-2; TRBD2 agrees at 9 bases. With 6 bases clipped from V and 0 bases from J, the junction kept 2 bases outside the gene matches. The CDR3 spans 15 residues. Germline CDR1 and CDR2: SNHLY and FYNNEI. This CDR3 reads CASSTSGPNTGELFF. The CDR3 bases are TGTGCCAGCAGCACTAGCGGGCCGAACACCGGGGAGCTGTTTTTT. The complete variable domain, with remaining parts taken from reference TRBV2 and TRBJ2-2, reads EPEVTQTPSHQVTQMGQEVILRCVPISNHLYFYWYRQILGQKVEFLVSFYNNEISEKSEIFDDQFSVERPDGSNFTLKIRSTKLEDSAMYFCASSTSGPNTGELFFGEGSRLTVL.

At least ten counts were recorded for this clonotype. J is TRBJ2-5 and V is TRBV2, with 11 bases identical to TRBD2. Trimming removed 6 bases from V and 2 bases from J; junction bases left unmatched: 8. The germline gives CDR1 SNHLY, CDR2 FYNNEI. The CDR3 contains 16 residues. This chain's CDR3 is CASRPPGLADQETQYF. CDR3 in DNA: TGTGCCAGCAGGCCCCCGGGACTAGCGGATCAAGAGACCCAGTACTTC.

The V and J genes are TRBV12-3 or TRBV12-4 and TRBJ1-1, with no clear D. This CDR3 has 15 residues. V lost 0 bases and J 1 base, leaving 9 bases between the germline ends. In DNA, the CDR3 is TGTGCCAGCAGTTTAGCGCTGGGTACGAACACTGAAGCTTTCTTT. This codes for CASSLALGTNTEAFF.

This clonotype came up many times. The chain has TRBV10-3 and TRBJ1-6; D unresolved. The germline gives CDR1 ENHRY, CDR2 SYGVKD. The CDR3 is 14 amino acids. Trimming took off 3 bases at V and 10 bases at J, with 13 bases between the two ends. The CDR3 DNA sequence: TGTGCCATCAGTGAAAGCCAGGTTAACTCACCCCTCCACTTT. It encodes CAISESQVNSPLHF.

This clonotype was recorded a few times. This chain uses TRBV2 with TRBJ1-1; weak D call: TRBD1 (5 bases). The CDR3 totals 14 residues. Germline V gives CDR1 SNHLY, CDR2 FYNNEI. Deletions cut 6 bases from V and 8 bases from J, with 19 bases between. This CDR3 is CASRDEVGLPEAFF. DNA of the CDR3: TGTGCCAGCAGGGACGAAGTGGGACTACCAGAAGCTTTCTTT.

This chain uses TRBV9 with TRBJ2-7; 11 bases agree with TRBD1. Germline V gene sequence: CDR1 SGDLS, CDR2 YYNGEE. The ends lost 1 base at V and 5 bases at J; junction bases unmatched: 8. The CDR3 is made up of 16 amino acids. This CDR3 reads CASSVTTGTGGHEQYF. As DNA, the CDR3 is TGTGCCAGCAGCGTAACAACCGGGACAGGGGGGCACGAGCAGTACTTC.

In its sample, this clonotype was seen many times. V gene TRBV20-1 combines with J gene TRBJ1-2; no clear D gene. The CDR3 spans 11 residues. CDR1 DFQATT and CDR2 SNEGSKA come from the germline V gene (reference sequence). V was clipped by 1 base and J by 12 bases, with 12 bases between them. The CDR3 loop is CSARVAETHTF. The CDR3 DNA reads as TGCAGTGCTAGAGTGGCAGAAACTCACACCTTC.

The rearrangement links TRBV5-1 to TRBJ2-5; TRBD1 agrees at 7 bases. V gave up 6 bases and J gave up 4 bases; unmatched junction bases: 9. Germline V gene sequence: CDR1 SGHRS, CDR2 YFSETQ. The CDR3 contains 14 residues. This chain's CDR3 is CASKLGTVGETQYF. The CDR3 DNA is TGCGCCAGCAAGTTGGGGACAGTCGGAGAGACCCAGTACTTC.

The table lists this clonotype with a few counts. V gene TRBV20-1 combines with J gene TRBJ2-5; the D is unclear. The CDR3 is 11 residues long. Per germline, CDR1 DFQATT and CDR2 SNEGSKA (reference sequence). Trimming removed 6 bases from V and 2 bases from J, with 7 bases in between. CDR3 amino acids: CSAGFQETQYF. The CDR3 DNA is TGCAGTGCGGGGTTTCAAGAGACCCAGTACTTC.

The chain is built from TRBV5-1 and TRBJ1-1, with TRBD1 identical over 10 bases. Germline V gives CDR1 SGHRS, CDR2 YFSETQ. This CDR3 contains 16 residues. V was clipped by 4 bases and J by 3 bases; unmatched bases: 9. In nucleotides, the CDR3 is TGCGCCAGCAGCAGGACAGGGGGAAACTTATACACTGAAGCTTTCTTT. It encodes CASSRTGGNLYTEAFF.

Many counts were recorded for this clonotype. The J gene is TRBJ1-5, the V gene TRBV19, with D unclear. Germline lookup yields CDR1 LNHDA and CDR2 SQIVND (reference sequence). This CDR3 is built from 16 residues. Trimming removed 4 bases at V and 7 bases at J, with 20 bases between. CDR3: CASSTDRAPSGQPQHF. The CDR3 DNA reads as TGTGCCAGTAGTACCGACCGGGCCCCAAGCGGGCAGCCCCAGCATTTT.